The 15 T cell receptor beta chains in this list originate from one sample, sequenced in a study of T cells expressing NK-cell markers. Reanalyzing the 5' RACE reads, TCRdb keeps one entry per CDR3 protein, without DNA. The repertoire table contains about 540,000 distinct CDR3 sequences. The source material was blood T cells: a sorted CD56 or NKG2C T cell subset, CD4+ or CD8+ T cells, or bulk PBMC T cells (not recorded which). Receptors originate from a young man in good health.

The V gene is TRBV30, the J gene TRBJ2-3; without DNA, the TCRdb call of TRBD2 cannot be checked. The V gene's germline CDR1 is GTSNPN and CDR2 SVGIG (reference sequence). There are 15 residues in the CDR3. The CDR3 spells CAWSILAGSPDTQYF.

The CDR3 loop is CATSRFRDSTYEQYF. The chain combines TRBV15 with TRBJ2-7; TCRdb's D gene call, TRBD2, goes unchecked for lack of DNA. The germline V gene encodes CDR1 LNHNV and CDR2 YYDKDF (reference sequence). The CDR3 loop spans 15 amino acids.

The V and J genes are TRBV15 and TRBJ2-2. The CDR3 spans 14 residues. Germline loops: CDR1 LNHNV, CDR2 YYDKDF (reference sequence). CDR3 sequence reads: CATSRGFDTGELFF.

This sequence joins TRBV10-3 and TRBJ2-3. CDR3 length equals 13 residues. Germline loops: CDR1 ENHRY, CDR2 SYGVKD. The CDR3 reads CAISELIGDTQYF.

This rearrangement joins TRBV5-1 to TRBJ2-3; absent DNA, TCRdb's TRBD2 call cannot be checked. The CDR3 is made up of 16 amino acids. Germline V gene lookup returns CDR1 SGHRS and CDR2 YFSETQ. CDR3: CASSLDGRAYTDTQYF.

The chain employs TRBV6-1 and TRBJ1-5; lacking DNA, the TRBD1 call made by TCRdb goes unchecked. This CDR3 comprises 13 residues. Germline V lookup: CDR1 MNHNS, CDR2 SASEGT. CDR3: CASKTGGYQPQHF.

The chain carries TRBV4-3 and TRBJ2-5; the TRBD2 assignment by TCRdb is unverifiable without DNA. The CDR3 has 17 amino acids. The germline V gene has CDR1 LGHNA and CDR2 YSLEER. The CDR3 loop is CASSLLGTSGDQETQYF.

The chain combines TRBV12-3 or TRBV12-4 with TRBJ1-5; TCRdb indicates TRBD1, and absent DNA this call remains unverified. This CDR3 region has 14 residues. CDR3 amino acids: CASSPNPLSQPQHF.

V and J are TRBV12-3 or TRBV12-4 and TRBJ1-5; checking the TCRdb D call of TRBD1 is not possible without DNA. The CDR3 extends over 14 amino acids. CDR3 protein: CASSQGQGNQPQHF.

This CDR3 reads CASRAHGSPQETQYF. The genes are TRBV12-3 or TRBV12-4 and TRBJ2-5; TCRdb proposes TRBD2, but this gene call is untestable without DNA. The CDR3 is 15 amino acids.

The rearrangement joins TRBV14 to TRBJ2-1; as DNA is missing, the TRBD1 call by TCRdb cannot be tested. This CDR3 is 15 amino acids long. The germline V gene has CDR1 SGHDN and CDR2 FVKESK. The chain's CDR3 is CASSQEGTGGDEQFF.

This chain joins TRBV27 and TRBJ2-1; with no DNA, the TCRdb D assignment of TRBD2 cannot be verified. Germline V gene data show CDR1 as MNHEY and CDR2 as SMNVEV (reference sequence). The CDR3 extends over 13 amino acids. The CDR3 is CASSLSGLATQFF.

The chain joins TRBV28 to TRBJ2-3; TCRdb's D call, TRBD2, is unchecked because there is no DNA. This CDR3 region has 16 residues. Germline V gives CDR1 MDHEN, CDR2 SYDVKM. This CDR3 is CASSLGRGWITDTQYF. The full variable domain, its missing parts supplied by reference TRBV28 and TRBJ2-3, is DVKVTQSSRYLVKRTGEKVFLECVQDMDHENMFWYRQDPGLGLRLIYFSYDVKMKEKGDIPEGYSVSREKKERFSLILESASTNQTSMYLCASSLGRGWITDTQYFGPGTRLTVL.

The rearrangement links TRBV4-1 to TRBJ2-3. Germline loops: CDR1 MGHRA, CDR2 YSYEKL. The length of the CDR3 is 15 residues. This CDR3 is CASSQEGFSGDTQYF.

The chain employs TRBV4-2 and TRBJ2-7. Germline V gives CDR1 LGHNA, CDR2 YNFKEQ. This CDR3 comprises 12 residues. CDR3 sequence: CASSSATYEQYF.